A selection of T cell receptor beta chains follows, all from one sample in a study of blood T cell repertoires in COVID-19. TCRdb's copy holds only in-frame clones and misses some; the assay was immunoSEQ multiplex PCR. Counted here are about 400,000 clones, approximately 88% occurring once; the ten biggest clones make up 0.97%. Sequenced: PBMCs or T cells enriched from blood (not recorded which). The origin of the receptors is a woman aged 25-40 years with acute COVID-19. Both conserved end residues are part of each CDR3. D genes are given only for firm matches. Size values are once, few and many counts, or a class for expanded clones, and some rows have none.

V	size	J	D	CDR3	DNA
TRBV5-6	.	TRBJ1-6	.	CASSYRDRGEPYNSPLHF	TGTGCCAGCAGCTATCGGGACCGCGGGGAGCCCTATAATTCACCCCTCCACTTT
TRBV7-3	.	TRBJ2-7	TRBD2	CASSMPGTTSLYF	TGTGCCAGCAGCATGCCGGGGACTACCTCACTGTACTTC
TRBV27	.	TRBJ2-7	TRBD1	CASSLLGQVSSYEQYF	TGTGCCAGCAGTTTATTAGGACAGGTGAGCTCCTACGAGCAGTACTTC
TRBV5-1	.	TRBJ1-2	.	CASRIGRGDNGYTF	TGCGCCAGCAGAATAGGCAGGGGTGATAATGGCTACACCTTC
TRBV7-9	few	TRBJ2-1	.	CASSLIQGAGEQFF	TGTGCCAGCAGCTTAATACAGGGCGCCGGTGAGCAGTTCTTC
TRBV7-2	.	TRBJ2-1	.	CASSLLGAGSSYNEQFF	TGTGCCAGCAGCTTATTAGGGGCGGGGAGCTCCTACAATGAGCAGTTCTTC
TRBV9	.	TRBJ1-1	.	CASSVGRVSNTEAFF	TGTGCCAGCAGCGTAGGCAGGGTTTCCAACACTGAAGCTTTCTTT
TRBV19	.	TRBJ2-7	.	CASSIAWGLTYEQYF	TGTGCCAGTAGTATAGCGTGGGGACTTACCTACGAGCAGTACTTC
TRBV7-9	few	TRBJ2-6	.	CASSPSGVPGANVLTF	TGTGCCAGCAGCCCGTCGGGGGTCCCTGGGGCCAACGTCCTGACTTTC
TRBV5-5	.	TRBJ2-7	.	CASSPGQSYEQYF	TGTGCCAGCAGCCCCGGACAGTCCTACGAGCAGTACTTC
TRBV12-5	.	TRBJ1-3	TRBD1	CASGLDRVNSGNTIYF	TGTGCTAGTGGTTTAGACAGGGTAAACTCTGGAAACACCATATATTTT
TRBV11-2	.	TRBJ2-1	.	CASSSLGSRGGGEQFF	TGTGCCAGCAGCTCCCTCGGGTCCCGAGGGGGTGGTGAGCAGTTCTTC
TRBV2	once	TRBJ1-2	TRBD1	CASTPPRDRGVGYTF	TGTGCCAGCACCCCACCCCGGGACAGGGGCGTTGGCTACACCTTC
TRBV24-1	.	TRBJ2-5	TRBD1	CATSMAGQGSETQYF	TGTGCCACCAGTATGGCCGGACAGGGGTCGGAGACCCAGTACTTC
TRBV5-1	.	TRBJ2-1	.	CASSRSSGNEQFF	TGCGCCAGCAGCCGAAGCTCGGGGAATGAGCAGTTCTTC
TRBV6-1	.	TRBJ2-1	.	CASSEDPRYNEQFF	TGTGCCAGCAGTGAAGATCCCAGATACAATGAGCAGTTCTTC
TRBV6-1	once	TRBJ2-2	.	CASSEPGRKAGELFF	TGTGCCAGCAGTGAGCCAGGGAGGAAGGCCGGGGAGCTGTTTTTT
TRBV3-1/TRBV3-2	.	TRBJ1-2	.	CASVQGRGYTF	TGTGCCAGCGTACAGGGTAGGGGCTACACCTTC
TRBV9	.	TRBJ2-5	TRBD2	CASSIGVRTSGAETQYF	TGTGCCAGCAGCATAGGGGTTCGGACTAGCGGCGCGGAGACCCAGTACTTC
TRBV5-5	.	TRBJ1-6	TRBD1	CASSGNRGWFDNSPLHF	TGTGCCAGCAGCGGTAACAGGGGGTGGTTCGACAATTCACCCCTCCACTTT
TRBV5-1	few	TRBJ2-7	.	CASSVGVLGGDSSYEQYF	TGCGCCAGCAGCGTTGGCGTCTTAGGGGGGGACTCATCCTACGAGCAGTACTTC
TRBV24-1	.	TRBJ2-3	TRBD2	CATSDFSAGGFTQYF	TGTGCCACCAGTGATTTCTCAGCGGGGGGTTTTACGCAGTATTTT
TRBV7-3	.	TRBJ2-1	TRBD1	CASSLTGTGGYNEQFF	TGTGCCAGCAGCTTAACCGGGACAGGGGGGTACAATGAGCAGTTCTTC
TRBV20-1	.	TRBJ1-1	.	CSASAGRLTEAFF	TGCAGTGCTAGTGCAGGGCGCTTGACTGAAGCTTTCTTT
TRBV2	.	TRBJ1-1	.	CASSVRVNTEAFF	TGTGCCAGCAGTGTGAGAGTGAACACTGAAGCTTTCTTT
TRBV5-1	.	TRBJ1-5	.	CASSVQAGNQPQHF	TGCGCCAGCAGCGTCCAGGCAGGCAATCAGCCCCAGCATTTT
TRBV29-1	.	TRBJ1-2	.	CSAVDRLFDGYTF	TGCAGCGCAGTCGACAGGCTATTCGATGGCTACACCTTC
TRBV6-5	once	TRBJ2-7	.	CATVLTYEQYF	TGTGCGACAGTTCTTACCTACGAGCAGTACTTC